These 25 T cell receptor beta chains came from one sample sequenced in a study of spatial heterogeneity in lung cancer (dated by TCRdb to about 2019). Receptors were amplified or captured by 5' RACE. The reads were generated on a NextSeq 500. The raw public data were reprocessed by TCRdb itself: fastp quality trimming at Q25, MiXCR clonotype calling, in-frame beta chains only. CDR3 protein duplicates are merged, each entry listing the most common genes and DNA. The sample records some 80,000 distinct CDR3 sequences, roughly 8% of which are singletons. The ten largest clones represent roughly 6.4% of the sample. Reading the label with the study, this specimen's time point is: sample taken at primary tumor resection. The source was PBMCs, collected at surgery. The receptor source for this set is a male donor with early-stage non-small cell lung cancer.

The chain employs TRBV19 and TRBJ2-3, with TRBD1 as a possible D gene (6 bases). The V end was cut by 2 bases, the J end by 6 bases, with 12 bases between. The CDR3 is made up of 14 amino acids. CDR1 and CDR2 (germline): LNHDA, SQIVND (reference sequence). CDR3 coding DNA: TGTGCCAGTAGTATATGGGGGCCAAGGGATACGCAGTATTTT. Residues: CASSIWGPRDTQYF.

This clonotype was counted many times. The chain recombines TRBV12-3 or TRBV12-4 with TRBJ1-5; D perhaps matches TRBD1 (5 bases). CDR3 size: 17 residues. V was trimmed by 0 bases and J by 1 base, leaving 13 bases between them. The chain's CDR3 is CASSLALGGESNQPQHF. CDR3 sequence (DNA): TGTGCCAGCAGTTTAGCGCTTGGGGGGGAAAGCAATCAGCCCCAGCATTTT.

This clonotype was found many times. The CDR3 region is CASSAMDQETQYF. The DNA for the CDR3 is TGTGCCAGCTCCGCCATGGACCAAGAGACCCAGTACTTC. The rearrangement links TRBV2 to TRBJ2-5, with D unresolved. V lost 8 bases, J lost 0 bases, and 10 bases lay in between. Germline CDR1 and CDR2: SNHLY and FYNNEI. This CDR3 contains 13 residues.

This clonotype is a singleton in its sample. CDR3 amino acids: CASSELGPGLAGTDTQYF. For the CDR3, the DNA is TGCGCCAGCAGTGAGTTAGGTCCCGGACTAGCGGGCACAGATACGCAGTATTTT. The chain joins TRBV10-1 to TRBJ2-3, with 10 bases identical to TRBD2. CDR3 length equals 18 residues. V dropped 1 base and J dropped 1; count of bases not matched to a gene: 8. Germline CDR1 and CDR2: WNHNN and SYGVQD (reference sequence).

In its sample, this clonotype was seen many times. This chain joins TRBV4-1 and TRBJ1-3, with 7 nucleotides matching TRBD1. Trimming cost V 0 bases and J 7 bases; bases outside gene matches: 3. Germline V CDR1 and CDR2: MGHRA, YSYEKL. The CDR3 spans 14 residues. The DNA for the CDR3 is TGCGCCAGCAGCCAAGAAGCCAGGGGGAACACCATATATTTT. Protein: CASSQEARGNTIYF.

This clonotype occurred many times. The chain is built from TRBV7-2 and TRBJ2-1; TRBD2 aligns across 9 bases. The CDR3 consists of 15 residues. V lost 5 bases and J lost 6; bases outside the gene matches: 8. Germline assignment: CDR1 SGHTA and CDR2 FQGNSA. The DNA of the CDR3 is TGTGCCAGCAGCCCTCGCGGTAGCGGGGGCAATGAGCAGTTCTTC. Its translation is CASSPRGSGGNEQFF.

CDR3 loop: CASSNTVNYGYTF. The CDR3, as DNA: TGTGCCAGCAGTAATACAGTAAACTATGGCTACACCTTC. The chain joins TRBV28 to TRBJ1-2, with no clear D. This CDR3 spans 13 amino acids. Germline CDR1 and CDR2: MDHEN and SYDVKM. The V end lost 5 bases, the J end lost 2 bases, and 9 bases lay between the germline ends.

This clonotype came up a few times. V is TRBV12-3 or TRBV12-4 and J is TRBJ2-7; D is tentatively TRBD1 or TRBD2 (6 bases each). The V end lost 5 bases, the J end lost 2 bases, and 25 bases lay between the germline ends. The CDR3 sequence is 18 residues long. The CDR3, as DNA: TGTGCCAGCAGTCCGACTCCAGGAGGGGGGCTTAATACCTACGAGCAGTACTTC. Residues: CASSPTPGGGLNTYEQYF.

This clonotype was counted ten times or more. The rearrangement uses TRBV5-1 and TRBJ2-7, with TRBD1 matching 8 bases. V dropped 4 bases and J dropped 2; count of bases not matched to a gene: 5. Germline lookup yields CDR1 SGHRS and CDR2 YFSETQ. The CDR3 has 14 residues. The CDR3 region has the DNA TGCGCCAGCAGCCCCGGGACAGGAGCCTACGAGCAGTACTTC. Its protein product is CASSPGTGAYEQYF.

In this sample, this clonotype turned up many times. The chain carries TRBV10-3 and TRBJ1-1; 11 nucleotides line up with TRBD1. The junction had 7 bases not matched to a gene; V was cut back by 4 bases and J by 6 bases. Germline V gene lookup returns CDR1 ENHRY and CDR2 SYGVKD. This CDR3 spans 15 amino acids. CDR3 bases: TGTGCCATCAGTGGATGGGACAGGGGGATCCCTGAAGCTTTCTTT. Its protein product is CAISGWDRGIPEAFF.

This clonotype was counted a few times. The V and J genes are TRBV20-1 and TRBJ2-1; 10 bases are shared with TRBD2. CDR3 length equals 16 residues. Trimming at V came to 0 bases and at J to 4 bases, leaving 6 bases not matched to a gene. Per the germline V gene, CDR1 is DFQATT and CDR2 is SNEGSKA (reference sequence). The CDR3 loop reads CSARDPGLASYNEQFF. The DNA of the CDR3 is TGCAGTGCTAGAGACCCGGGACTAGCGTCGTACAATGAGCAGTTCTTC.

This clonotype was found many times. The chain recombines TRBV6-5 with TRBJ1-4; D possibly corresponds to TRBD1 (5 bases). The CDR3 runs to 16 residues. CDR1 and CDR2 from the germline V gene are MNHEY and SVGAGI. V was clipped by 2 bases and J by 8 bases, with 18 bases between them. For the CDR3, the DNA is TGTGCCAGCAGTTACGGCAGGGTATGGGGAAAGGAAAAACTGTTTTTT. Translated, it gives CASSYGRVWGKEKLFF.

There are many counts of this clonotype. The chain employs TRBV5-1 and TRBJ2-1; perhaps D is TRBD1 or TRBD2 (5 bases each). Germline V gives CDR1 SGHRS, CDR2 YFSETQ. V lost 3 bases to trimming and J lost 5 bases, with 15 bases between them. The CDR3 sequence is 15 residues long. The CDR3 here is CASSWDGRVDNEQFF. In DNA, the CDR3 is TGCGCCAGCAGCTGGGACGGTAGAGTGGACAATGAGCAGTTCTTC.

This clonotype has only a few counts. This sequence joins TRBV3-1 and TRBJ1-1; D may be TRBD1 (5 bases). CDR3 length equals 13 residues. CDR1 LGHDT and CDR2 YNNKEL come from the germline V gene (reference sequence). Trimming removed 5 bases from V and 7 bases from J, with 14 bases in between. The CDR3 is CASSAGQGLEAFF. CDR3 DNA sequence: TGTGCCAGCAGCGCCGGGCAGGGCCTTGAAGCTTTCTTT.

This clonotype was picked up many times. The genes are TRBV29-1 and TRBJ2-5, with a weak D call TRBD1 (6 bases). V dropped 8 bases and J dropped 6 bases, with 22 bases sitting between them. The CDR3 contains 14 residues. The germline gives CDR1 SQVTM, CDR2 ANQGSEA. CDR3: CSILVRTGMQTQYF. For the CDR3, the DNA is TGCAGCATCCTCGTGCGAACAGGGATGCAGACCCAGTACTTC.

This clonotype was found many times. The chain is built from TRBV4-2 and TRBJ2-3; D is undetermined. Trimming left V 4 bases short and J 6 bases short, with 14 bases between. Germline V gives CDR1 LGHNA, CDR2 YNFKEQ. This CDR3 is built from 14 residues. The CDR3, as DNA: TGTGCCAGCAGCCTCTCTCTAAACCCGGATACGCAGTATTTT. It translates to CASSLSLNPDTQYF.

The V call is TRBV9, the J call TRBJ1-5; D is unresolved. Germline V gene lookup returns CDR1 SGDLS and CDR2 YYNGEE. This CDR3 region has 16 residues. Trimming removed 6 bases at V and 2 bases at J, with 18 bases between. The CDR3 here is CASTSQLGDRNQPQHF. The CDR3 coding sequence is TGTGCCAGCACCTCCCAACTGGGAGATCGCAATCAGCCCCAGCATTTT. The variable domain in full, completed from reference TRBV9 and TRBJ1-5, reads DSGVTQTPKHLITATGQRVTLRCSPRSGDLSVYWYQQSLDQGLQFLIQYYNGEERAKGNILERFSAQQFPDLHSELNLSSLELGDSALYFCASTSQLGDRNQPQHFGDGTRLSIL.

This clonotype was detected only a few times. CDR3 sequence (DNA): TGCGCCAGCAGCCAAGATAATTGGGCAGGCGAAGAGACCCAGTACTTC. It specifies CASSQDNWAGEETQYF. This chain connects TRBV4-3 to TRBJ2-5; D not resolved. CDR3 size: 16 residues. Germline V CDR1 and CDR2: LGHNA, YSLEER. The V end lost 0 bases, the J end lost 3 bases, and 14 bases lay between the germline ends.

The sample holds many counts of this clonotype. The rearrangement uses TRBV20-1 and TRBJ2-7; TRBD2 agrees at 7 bases. V shed 6 bases and J 2 bases; nucleotides not matched to a gene: 7. Looked up from germline, CDR1 is DFQATT and CDR2 is SNEGSKA (reference sequence). This CDR3 spans 13 amino acids. The CDR3 coding sequence is TGCAGTGCCTCAAATGGGAGGGCCTACGAGCAGTACTTC. It translates to CSASNGRAYEQYF.

V gene TRBV27 combines with J gene TRBJ2-7, with 13 bases fitting TRBD2. Germline trimming cut 10 bases from V and 7 bases from J; bases unmatched to any gene: 10. This CDR3 has 14 residues. Germline lookup yields CDR1 MNHEY and CDR2 SMNVEV (reference sequence). As DNA, the CDR3 is TGTGCCACCGGACTACTAGCGGGAGGGAGGGAGCAGTACTTC. It yields the protein CATGLLAGGREQYF.

This clonotype was observed at least ten times. This chain uses TRBV5-1 with TRBJ2-3; 12 nucleotides agree with TRBD2. Germline V gene data show CDR1 as SGHRS and CDR2 as YFSETQ. The CDR3 is 17 residues long. V was pared by 1 base and J by 6 bases, with 9 bases of the junction left unmatched. CDR3 protein: CASSLMTSGSHTDTQYF. CDR3 DNA: TGCGCCAGCAGCTTGATGACTAGCGGGAGTCATACGGATACGCAGTATTTT.

The J gene is TRBJ2-6, the V gene TRBV27; TRBD1 might be the D (5 bases). Deletions cut 3 bases from V and 0 bases from J, with 18 bases between. The CDR3 is 19 residues long. CDR1 MNHEY and CDR2 SMNVEV come from the germline V gene (reference sequence). In DNA form, the CDR3 reads TGTGCCAGCAGTTTCTACAGGCCAGTCTTTAGCTCTGGGGCCAACGTCCTGACTTTC. This sequence encodes CASSFYRPVFSSGANVLTF.

The chain has TRBV7-9 and TRBJ1-1; D is undetermined. The V gene's germline CDR1 is SEHNR and CDR2 FQNEAQ (reference sequence). The CDR3 has 14 residues. V was clipped by 1 base and J by 1 base, with 7 bases between them. CDR3 nucleotide sequence: TGTGCCAGCAGCTTAGATAGGTGGAACACTGAAGCTTTCTTT. Encoded protein: CASSLDRWNTEAFF.

This clonotype was observed a handful of times. The V call is TRBV6-5, the J call TRBJ2-1, with TRBD2 identical over 15 bases. The CDR3 is 19 amino acids. Germline V lookup: CDR1 MNHEY, CDR2 SVGAGI. V trimming: 5 bases; J trimming: 0 bases; junction bases outside the gene matches: 8. The CDR3 DNA reads TGTGCCAGCAGTCCCCTACGGACTAGCGGGAGGGTCTCCTACAATGAGCAGTTCTTC. The encoded protein is CASSPLRTSGRVSYNEQFF.

This clonotype was observed a handful of times. The chain carries TRBV27 and TRBJ1-5; TRBD1 aligns across 7 bases. Germline V CDR1 and CDR2: MNHEY, SMNVEV (reference sequence). The CDR3 consists of 15 residues. V shed 7 bases, J shed 1 base, and the junction held 7 bases outside the gene matches. CDR3 amino acids: CASTLTGRSNQPQHF. Here the CDR3 DNA reads TGTGCCAGCACTTTGACAGGGCGAAGCAATCAGCCCCAGCATTTT.